Shown below are 29 T cell receptor beta chains from a single sample sequenced in a study of blood T cell repertoires in COVID-19. The table came from immunoSEQ multiplex PCR; TCRdb's copy has only in-frame clones and leaves some out. The sample contains about 190,000 clones, about four fifths of which appear only once. Sample: peripheral blood. Receptors originate from a woman in her seventies with active or convalescent COVID-19.

The chain couples TRBV7-9 to TRBJ2-5; TRBD1 aligns across 10 bases. The CDR3 extends over 16 amino acids. V lost 7 bases and J lost 5; bases outside the gene matches: 13. CDR1 and CDR2 from the germline V gene are SEHNR and FQNEAQ (reference sequence). CDR3 bases: TGTGCCAGCATCCGAAGGGACAGGGGAGACGGGGAGACCCAGTACTTC. Translated, it gives CASIRRDRGDGETQYF. The full variable domain, in which reference TRBV7-9 and TRBJ2-5 provide the parts outside the CDR3, is DTGVSQNPRHKITKRGQNVTFRCDPISEHNRLYWYRQTLGQGPEFLTYFQNEAQLEKSRLLSDRFSAERPKGSFSTLEIQRTEQGDSAMYLCASIRRDRGDGETQYFGPGTRLLVL.

The genes are TRBV18 and TRBJ2-7; 8 bases fit TRBD1. This CDR3 region has 15 residues. With V trimmed by 4 bases and J by 2 bases, 7 bases remained unmatched. In germline, CDR1 is KGHSH, CDR2 LQKENI. CDR3: CASSLWTGSAYEQYF. The DNA for the CDR3 is TGTGCCAGCTCACTCTGGACAGGGTCGGCCTACGAGCAGTACTTC. The full variable domain, in which reference TRBV18 and TRBJ2-7 provide the parts outside the CDR3, is NAGVMQNPRHLVRRRGQEARLRCSPMKGHSHVYWYRQLPEEGLKFMVYLQKENIIDESGMPKERFSAEFPKEGPSILRIQQVVRGDSAAYFCASSLWTGSAYEQYFGPGTRLTVT.

The chain combines TRBV28 with TRBJ1-1, with D possibly TRBD1 on 6 matching bases. This CDR3 contains 16 residues. From germline, CDR1 is MDHEN and CDR2 SYDVKM. Trimming took 8 bases from V and 1 from J, leaving 20 bases between them. DNA for the CDR3: TGTGCCAGCCACTCCTTCCGGGACACTCGGAACACTGAAGCTTTCTTT. Encoded protein: CASHSFRDTRNTEAFF.

This clone was seen a few times. This chain uses TRBV5-6 with TRBJ2-7; TRBD1 is a possible D gene (6 bases). Germline CDR1 and CDR2: SGHDT and YYEEEE. The CDR3 runs to 13 residues. Trimming cost V 5 bases and J 6 bases, with 15 bases left between them. The CDR3 is CASSRGHRGEQYF. In DNA, the CDR3 is TGTGCCAGCAGTCGGGGACACCGAGGCGAGCAGTACTTC.

V is TRBV5-4 and J is TRBJ2-1; D uncertain. Germline V lookup: CDR1 SGHNT, CDR2 YYREEE (reference sequence). The V gene lost 3 bases and the J gene lost 7 bases, with 5 bases spanning the gap. The CDR3 is made up of 11 amino acids. In DNA, the CDR3 is TGTGCCAGCAGCTCCCAGAATGAGCAGTTCTTC. It is translated as CASSSQNEQFF.

The CDR3 loop reads CAEGARAGELFF. Here the CDR3 DNA reads TGTGCCGAGGGGGCCCGGGCCGGGGAGCTGTTTTTT. The chain couples TRBV12-3 or TRBV12-4 to TRBJ2-2; 7 nucleotides match TRBD1. The junction had 6 bases not matched to a gene; V was cut back by 11 bases and J by 6 bases. The CDR3 length is 12 residues.

The chain is built from TRBV7-2 and TRBJ2-1, with 11 bases fitting TRBD2. J gave up 0 bases and V 4 bases, and 11 bases lay outside the gene matches. This CDR3 has 19 amino acids. Germline V CDR1 and CDR2: SGHTA, FQGNSA. CDR3 DNA sequence: TGTGCCAGCAGCTCGTGGGGACTAGCGGAAATTAGCTCCTACAATGAGCAGTTCTTC. Translated, it gives CASSSWGLAEISSYNEQFF.

The sample holds one count of this clone. The chain uses TRBV11-2 and TRBJ2-3; unclear D gene. V lost 3 bases to trimming and J lost 6 bases, with 13 bases between them. CDR1 and CDR2 (germline): SGHAT, FQNNGV. This CDR3 region has 14 residues. The CDR3: CASSFYSPRDTQYF. CDR3 coding DNA: TGTGCCAGCAGCTTTTACTCCCCCCGCGATACGCAGTATTTT. The full variable domain, rest sourced from reference TRBV11-2 and TRBJ2-3, is EAGVAQSPRYKIIEKRQSVAFWCNPISGHATLYWYQQILGQGPKLLIQFQNNGVVDDSQLPKDRFSAERLKGVDSTLKIQPAKLEDSAVYLCASSFYSPRDTQYFGPGTRLTVL.

The CDR3 nucleotides read TGTGCCAGCAGCTTAGATGGGACAAGGGGCACTGAAGCTTTCTTT. It translates to CASSLDGTRGTEAFF. The V and J genes are TRBV7-6 and TRBJ1-1; weak D call: TRBD1 (6 bases). CDR1 SGHVS and CDR2 FNYEAQ come from the germline V gene. The CDR3 has 15 amino acids. Trimming left V 1 base short and J 4 bases short, with 13 bases between.

The rearrangement joins TRBV9 to TRBJ2-1; 10 bases are a match to TRBD2. This CDR3 spans 15 amino acids. Germline values: CDR1 SGDLS, CDR2 YYNGEE. The trim removed 2 bases at V and 3 bases at J, leaving 2 bases unmatched. CDR3 coding DNA: TGTGCCAGCAGCGTTCGACTAGCGGGCTACAATGAGCAGTTCTTC. It translates to CASSVRLAGYNEQFF.

This CDR3 reads CASAASGTGSFGYTF. As DNA, the CDR3 is TGTGCCAGCGCCGCTTCGGGGACAGGCTCGTTTGGCTACACCTTC. This chain connects TRBV28 to TRBJ1-2, with 8 bases matching TRBD1. Trimming cost V 8 bases and J 7 bases; bases outside gene matches: 15. The CDR3 totals 15 residues. Germline V gene sequence: CDR1 MDHEN, CDR2 SYDVKM.

V usage is TRBV6-5 and J usage is TRBJ1-3; no clear D gene. The CDR3 has 14 residues. The ends were cut back, 6 bases at V and 2 bases at J, with 11 bases in the middle. The germline CDR1 and CDR2 sequences are MNHEY and SVGAGI. The CDR3 DNA reads TGTGCCAGCAGCCAATTCGGGGCTGGAAACACCATATATTTT. Its translation: CASSQFGAGNTIYF.

The chain recombines TRBV29-1 with TRBJ2-2; D remains ambiguous. The CDR3 is made up of 12 amino acids. V lost 4 bases to trimming and J lost 4 bases, with 7 bases between them. The germline gives CDR1 SQVTM, CDR2 ANQGSEA. This CDR3 is CSVVQPTGELFF. The CDR3 coding sequence is TGCAGCGTTGTACAACCCACCGGGGAGCTGTTTTTT.

This chain connects TRBV6-6 to TRBJ2-1, with TRBD2 matching 13 bases. The V and J ends lost 5 bases and 2 bases, in that order; junction bases with no gene match: 6. This CDR3 is built from 17 residues. Germline CDR1 reads MNHNY; CDR2 reads SVGAGI (reference sequence). CDR3 loop: CASSRGLAGEPYNEQFF. The DNA for the CDR3 is TGTGCCAGCAGTCGAGGACTAGCGGGGGAACCCTACAATGAGCAGTTCTTC.

This chain links TRBV6-5 with TRBJ2-7; D is possibly TRBD1 (6 bases). CDR3 length equals 13 residues. Germline V gene lookup returns CDR1 MNHEY and CDR2 SVGAGI. V lost 7 bases, J lost 6 bases, and 16 bases lay in between. CDR3 nucleotides: TGTGCCAGCAAGAGGACAGAGCAAACCGAGCAGTACTTC. Translated, it gives CASKRTEQTEQYF.

The CDR3 DNA is TGTGCCAGCAACCGGGGACAGAGGACCTACGAGCAGTACTTC. It codes for CASNRGQRTYEQYF. The chain has TRBV9 and TRBJ2-7; TRBD1 agrees at 7 bases. In germline, CDR1 is SGDLS, CDR2 YYNGEE. The V segment lost 6 bases and the J segment 2 bases; nucleotides outside the gene matches: 8. CDR3 size: 14 residues.

V and J are TRBV4-1 and TRBJ2-3; the D gene is possibly TRBD2 (5 bases). The CDR3 is 14 residues long. Germline V gene data show CDR1 as MGHRA and CDR2 as YSYEKL. The germline V and J ends were trimmed by 4 bases and 4 bases, with 12 bases remaining between them. The CDR3 DNA reads as TGCGCCAGCAGCCGCACGAGGGTGGCAGATACGCAGTATTTT. Protein product: CASSRTRVADTQYF.

The rearrangement uses TRBV10-3 and TRBJ2-7; 7 nucleotides align to TRBD1. Trimming removed 4 bases from V and 4 bases from J; junction bases left unmatched: 7. Germline V gene sequence: CDR1 ENHRY, CDR2 SYGVKD. CDR3 length: 14 amino acids. CDR3 sequence (DNA): TGTGCCATCAGTGCGATCACAGGGGCGTACGAGCAGTACTTC. Translation gives CAISAITGAYEQYF.

The chain joins TRBV2 to TRBJ2-1; TRBD1 agrees at 10 bases. This CDR3 contains 15 residues. The V gene's germline CDR1 is SNHLY and CDR2 FYNNEI. J lost 5 bases, V lost 6 bases, and 7 bases had no gene match. CDR3 in amino acids: CASRVPGQGNNEQFF. The CDR3 DNA reads as TGTGCCAGCAGAGTACCGGGACAGGGGAACAATGAGCAGTTCTTC. The variable domain in full, completed from reference TRBV2 and TRBJ2-1, reads EPEVTQTPSHQVTQMGQEVILRCVPISNHLYFYWYRQILGQKVEFLVSFYNNEISEKSEIFDDQFSVERPDGSNFTLKIRSTKLEDSAMYFCASRVPGQGNNEQFFGPGTRLTVL.

The rearrangement links TRBV28 to TRBJ1-2; possible D gene TRBD1, 6 bases. The germline V and J ends were trimmed by 5 bases and 3 bases, with 13 bases remaining between them. CDR1 MDHEN and CDR2 SYDVKM come from the germline V gene. CDR3 length equals 14 residues. CDR3 sequence reads: CASSALGADYGYTF. The CDR3, as DNA: TGTGCCAGCAGTGCCCTGGGGGCGGACTATGGCTACACCTTC.

The rearrangement links TRBV19 to TRBJ1-2, with D possibly TRBD1 on 5 matching bases. Germline loops: CDR1 LNHDA, CDR2 SQIVND (reference sequence). Trimming shortened V by 3 bases and J by 3 bases, and 17 bases separated the two germline ends. There are 16 residues in the CDR3. CDR3 nucleotide sequence: TGTGCCAGTAGTATGGGCGGGGGGATTCGGGACTATGGCTACACCTTC. This encodes CASSMGGGIRDYGYTF.

This sequence joins TRBV24-1 and TRBJ2-7; TRBD1 matches 8 bases. The trim removed 1 base at V and 4 bases at J, leaving 11 bases unmatched. The CDR3 sequence is 17 residues long. Germline CDR1 and CDR2: KGHDR and SFDVKD. The CDR3 protein is CATSDFGVLGQGYEQYF. CDR3 nucleotides: TGTGCCACCAGTGATTTTGGGGTGCTCGGACAGGGTTACGAGCAGTACTTC.

This rearrangement joins TRBV7-3 to TRBJ2-1; possible D gene TRBD1, 6 bases. CDR1 is SGHTA, CDR2 FQGTGA, per germline. The CDR3 contains 15 residues. V dropped 2 bases and J dropped 1 base, with 9 bases sitting between them. CDR3 sequence reads: CASSLEGGSYNEQFF. DNA for the CDR3: TGTGCCAGCAGCTTAGAAGGGGGATCCTACAATGAGCAGTTCTTC.

The rearrangement uses TRBV4-1 and TRBJ1-5; possible D gene TRBD1, 5 bases. Trimming removed 4 bases at V and 5 bases at J, with 9 bases between. Germline lookup yields CDR1 MGHRA and CDR2 YSYEKL. CDR3 length: 13 amino acids. The DNA for the CDR3 is TGCGCCAGCAGCCTCCAAGGGGATCAGCCCCAGCATTTT. Its protein product is CASSLQGDQPQHF.

CDR3: CSASPGTLLYGYTF. CDR3 nucleotide sequence: TGCAGTGCTAGTCCCGGGACACTCTTGTATGGCTACACCTTC. The chain has TRBV20-1 and TRBJ1-2, with D perhaps matching TRBD1 (6 bases). V shed 3 bases and J shed 5 bases, with 16 bases lying between them. From germline, CDR1 is DFQATT and CDR2 SNEGSKA (reference sequence). The CDR3 covers 14 residues.

The chain recombines TRBV6-5 with TRBJ1-2; possibly TRBD1 for D (5 bases). V was pared by 6 bases and J by 4 bases, with 15 bases between. The length of the CDR3 is 14 residues. Germline-derived CDR1 and CDR2 are MNHEY and SVGAGI. The CDR3, as DNA: TGTGCCAGCAGCCGGGACTGGGGCGGCTATGGCTACACCTTC. Residues: CASSRDWGGYGYTF.

The chain uses TRBV3-1 (or the pseudogene TRBV3-2) and TRBJ2-7, with D maybe TRBD2 (5 bases). V gave up 0 bases and J gave up 6 bases, with 12 bases separating them. CDR1 LGHDT and CDR2 YNNKEL come from the germline V gene (reference sequence). The CDR3 totals 14 residues. The CDR3 nucleotides read TGTGCCAGCAGCCAAGACGCCGAAGGAGGCGAGCAGTACTTC. Translation gives CASSQDAEGGEQYF.

The chain carries TRBV7-3 and TRBJ2-3; 7 nucleotides agree with TRBD2. The CDR3 runs to 14 residues. The V and J ends lost 2 bases and 2 bases, in that order; junction bases with no gene match: 1. Germline loops: CDR1 SGHTA, CDR2 FQGTGA. The CDR3 nucleotides are TGTGCCAGCAGCTTAGGGACTAACACAGATACGCAGTATTTT. It yields the protein CASSLGTNTDTQYF.

V usage is TRBV9 and J usage is TRBJ2-2, with a tentative D call TRBD1 (6 bases). The CDR3 loop spans 16 amino acids. V lost 4 bases and J 0 bases, leaving 13 bases between the germline ends. Germline CDR1 and CDR2: SGDLS and YYNGEE. The CDR3 DNA follows: TGTGCCAGCAGCCTAACAGGGAGCGCGAACACCGGGGAGCTGTTTTTT. Its translation is CASSLTGSANTGELFF.